This entry lists 4 T cell receptor beta chains sequenced from one sample in a study of early T cells in non-severe SARS-CoV-2 infection. TCRdb re-analysed the 5' RACE reads in MiXCR, keeping a single row per CDR3 protein. This sample has 75,000 or so distinct CDR3 sequences, with more than 13% found just once. The sequencing sample was made of whole blood. These receptors were collected from an adult who was a healthcare worker with PCR-confirmed SARS-CoV-2 infection or an uninfected control (not recorded which).

This clonotype was picked up many times. The chain links TRBV5-6 to TRBJ2-2, with 9 bases identical to TRBD1. The CDR3 is 16 residues long. V shed 2 bases, J shed 4 bases, and the junction held 6 bases outside the gene matches. Germline V lookup: CDR1 SGHDT, CDR2 YYEEEE. The CDR3 DNA reads as TGTGCCAGCAGCTTCGCCGGGACAGGGTTCACCGGGGAGCTGTTTTTT. Translated, it gives CASSFAGTGFTGELFF. Full variable domain (missing parts from reference TRBV5-6 and TRBJ2-2): DAGVTQSPTHLIKTRGQQVTLRCSPKSGHDTVSWYQQALGQGPQFIFQYYEEEERQRGNFPDRFSGHQFPNYSSELNVNALLLGDSALYLCASSFAGTGFTGELFFGEGSRLTVL.

This clonotype was detected a few times. The V gene is TRBV12-3 or TRBV12-4, the J gene TRBJ1-1, with a weak D call TRBD1 (5 bases). The V gene lost 6 bases and the J gene lost 5 bases, with 16 bases spanning the gap. The CDR3 length is 14 residues. The CDR3, as DNA: TGTGCCAGCAGCCTACACTCCGGGGGAACTGAAGCTTTCTTT. Translation: CASSLHSGGTEAFF.

The chain links TRBV6-5 to TRBJ2-2, with 15 nucleotides matching TRBD2. CDR1 is MNHEY and CDR2 is SVGAGI in the germline V gene. The junction had 7 bases not matched to a gene; V was cut back by 7 bases and J by 7 bases. The CDR3 spans 16 residues. Here the CDR3 DNA reads TGTGCCAGCACTCGGACTAGCGGGGGGGCAGTCGGGGAGCTGTTTTTT. Amino acids: CASTRTSGGAVGELFF.

The chain recombines TRBV28 with TRBJ2-1; 10 bases align to TRBD1. With 5 bases clipped from V and 2 bases from J, the junction kept 9 bases outside the gene matches. This CDR3 has 17 amino acids. The V gene's germline CDR1 is MDHEN and CDR2 SYDVKM. DNA of the CDR3: TGTGCCAGCAGTCCTACGCGGGACAGGGGCACCTACAATGAGCAGTTCTTC. This sequence encodes CASSPTRDRGTYNEQFF.